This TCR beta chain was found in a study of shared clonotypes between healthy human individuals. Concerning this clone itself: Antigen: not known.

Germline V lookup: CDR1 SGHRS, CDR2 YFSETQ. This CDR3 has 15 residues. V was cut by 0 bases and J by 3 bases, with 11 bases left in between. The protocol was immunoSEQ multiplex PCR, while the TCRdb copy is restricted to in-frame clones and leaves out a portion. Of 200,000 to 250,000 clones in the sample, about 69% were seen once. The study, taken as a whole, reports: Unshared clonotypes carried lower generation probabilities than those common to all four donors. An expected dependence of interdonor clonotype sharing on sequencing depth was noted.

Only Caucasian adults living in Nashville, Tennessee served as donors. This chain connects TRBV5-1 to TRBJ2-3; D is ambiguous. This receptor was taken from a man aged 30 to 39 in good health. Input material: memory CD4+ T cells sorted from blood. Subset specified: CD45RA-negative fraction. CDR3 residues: CASSLDHRVTDTQYF. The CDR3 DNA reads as TGCGCCAGCAGCTTGGACCACAGAGTTACAGATACGCAGTATTTT.